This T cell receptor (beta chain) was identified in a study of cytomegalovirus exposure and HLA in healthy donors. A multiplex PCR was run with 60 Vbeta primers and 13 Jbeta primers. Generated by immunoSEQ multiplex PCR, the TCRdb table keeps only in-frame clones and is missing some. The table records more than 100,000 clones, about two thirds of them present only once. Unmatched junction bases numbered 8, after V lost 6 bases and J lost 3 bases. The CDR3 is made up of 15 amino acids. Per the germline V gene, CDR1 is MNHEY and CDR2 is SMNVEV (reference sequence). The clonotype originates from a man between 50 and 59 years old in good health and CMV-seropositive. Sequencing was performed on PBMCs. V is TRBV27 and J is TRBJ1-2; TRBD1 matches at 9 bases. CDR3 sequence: CASRNTGGAHYGYTF. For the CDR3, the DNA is TGTGCCAGCAGGAATACAGGGGGCGCCCACTATGGCTACACCTTC.